The 24 T cell receptor beta chains below were found in one sample sequenced in a study of T cell responses to AZD1222 COVID-19 vaccine (TCRdb year 2021). The time point label of this sample denotes: baseline before first vaccination. Receptors were amplified or captured by the immunoSEQ multiplex PCR assay. Held by TCRdb, this immuneACCESS table contains in-frame sequences only and omits some clones. Under half of the omission traces to an unresolved V gene where checked; the cause of the rest is unknown. The sample table holds roughly 180,000 clones, of which about 95% were seen once. Approximately 0.6% of the sample belongs to the ten largest clones. Here the sequenced sample was peripheral blood, taken on day 0 of AZD1222 vaccination. All receptors derive from an adult in good health.

The chain is built from TRBV5-1 and TRBJ1-3, with a weak D call TRBD1 (5 bases). The germline V and J ends were trimmed by 3 bases and 1 base, with 11 bases remaining between them. The CDR3 length is 15 residues. From germline, CDR1 is SGHRS and CDR2 YFSETQ. CDR3 sequence reads: CASSWTSGSGNTIYF. The CDR3 DNA is TGCGCCAGCAGCTGGACTTCAGGGTCTGGAAACACCATATATTTT.

The V call is TRBV10-3, the J call TRBJ1-6; TRBD1 agrees at 7 bases. J gave up 5 bases and V 7 bases, and 2 bases lay outside the gene matches. This CDR3 has 13 amino acids. Germline CDR1 and CDR2: ENHRY and SYGVKD. CDR3 coding DNA: TGTGCCATCAAGGGGACAGATAATTCACCCCTCCACTTT. It encodes CAIKGTDNSPLHF.

The rearrangement links TRBV7-9 to TRBJ2-7; 7 positions match TRBD1. Per germline, CDR1 SEHNR and CDR2 FQNEAQ (reference sequence). The length of the CDR3 is 15 residues. Trimming at V came to 2 bases and at J to 5 bases, leaving 9 bases not matched to a gene. CDR3 sequence reads: CASSLYNIGTDEQYF. CDR3 DNA: TGTGCCAGCAGCTTATATAACATCGGGACAGACGAGCAGTACTTC.

V is TRBV19 and J is TRBJ2-2; maybe TRBD2 (6 bases). The V end lost 7 bases, the J end lost 5 bases, and 8 bases lay between the germline ends. The V gene's germline CDR1 is LNHDA and CDR2 SQIVND (reference sequence). The CDR3 is 12 residues long. The CDR3 is CASTGGTGELFF. The CDR3 nucleotides are TGTGCCAGTACTGGGGGGACCGGGGAGCTGTTTTTT.

The chain uses TRBV10-3 and TRBJ2-1, with 12 bases that match TRBD2. V lost 6 bases, J lost 7 bases, and 10 bases stayed unmatched. This CDR3 is 16 amino acids long. Germline assignment: CDR1 ENHRY and CDR2 SYGVKD. The CDR3 here is CAISMTSGSSGNEQFF. The CDR3 DNA follows: TGTGCCATCAGCATGACTAGCGGGAGTAGCGGAAATGAGCAGTTCTTC.

The chain recombines TRBV25-1 with TRBJ2-5, with D hard to call. Germline V lookup: CDR1 MGHDK, CDR2 SYGVNS. V lost 0 bases and J 1 base, leaving 6 bases between the germline ends. The length of the CDR3 is 14 residues. The CDR3: CASSEYTSQETQYF. The CDR3 DNA reads as TGTGCCAGCAGTGAATATACGTCCCAAGAGACCCAGTACTTC.

The rearrangement uses TRBV4-1 and TRBJ1-2; TRBD1 matches 8 bases. Trimming cost V 0 bases and J 4 bases; bases outside gene matches: 7. CDR1 is MGHRA, CDR2 YSYEKL, per germline. The CDR3 spans 16 residues. Here the CDR3 DNA reads TGCGCCAGCAGCCAAGATCCTACAGGGGGGATCTATGGCTACACCTTC. It yields the protein CASSQDPTGGIYGYTF.

CDR3 residues: CSVAIGENSPLHF. The DNA for the CDR3 is TGCAGCGTTGCAATAGGAGAAAATTCACCCCTCCACTTT. V gene TRBV29-1 combines with J gene TRBJ1-6; D is unclear. This CDR3 spans 13 amino acids. Between the trimmed V and J ends, which lost 4 bases and 7 bases, there was a span of 11 bases. Germline-derived CDR1 and CDR2 are SQVTM and ANQGSEA.

Note on this clone: Because the CDR3's place on the DNA is in doubt, the DNA is left out and the CDR3 is given as listed by TCRdb. J is TRBJ1-1 and V is TRBV3-1 (or the pseudogene TRBV3-2). The length of the CDR3 is 18 amino acids, counting both ends. The germline V gene encodes CDR1 LGHDT and CDR2 YNNKEL (reference sequence). The CDR3 sequence is CASSLYGGGKLSLVEAFF.

The J gene is TRBJ1-6, the V gene TRBV9; D call uncertain. The CDR3 is 15 residues long. V lost 2 bases and J 0 bases, leaving 6 bases between the germline ends. The V gene's germline CDR1 is SGDLS and CDR2 YYNGEE. The CDR3 nucleotides read TGTGCCAGCAGCGTCGGAAGCTCCTATAATTCACCCCTCCACTTT. The encoded protein is CASSVGSSYNSPLHF.

The CDR3 region has the DNA TGTGCCAGCATCACGACTAGCGGAACCCCTGAGGGCCTTTACGAGCAGTACTTC. Translation gives CASITTSGTPEGLYEQYF. The J gene is TRBJ2-7, the V gene TRBV28; 9 nucleotides match TRBD2. V was pared by 7 bases and J by 4 bases, with 20 bases of the junction left unmatched. Germline CDR1 MDHEN, CDR2 SYDVKM. The CDR3 spans 18 residues.

V and J are TRBV4-1 and TRBJ2-2, with 10 nucleotides matching TRBD1. Trimming removed 6 bases from V and 5 bases from J; junction bases left unmatched: 6. The CDR3 has 15 residues. The germline CDR1 and CDR2 sequences are MGHRA and YSYEKL. The CDR3 sequence: CASSLPGQGTGELFF. CDR3 DNA: TGCGCCAGCAGTCTCCCGGGACAGGGGACCGGGGAGCTGTTTTTT.

V usage is TRBV27 and J usage is TRBJ1-1; no clear D gene. Trimming shortened V by 3 bases and J by 3 bases, and 14 bases separated the two germline ends. From germline, CDR1 is MNHEY and CDR2 SMNVEV (reference sequence). The CDR3 covers 15 residues. The CDR3 DNA follows: TGTGCCAGCAGTTTTACCCCCTTTAGGGACACTGAAGCTTTCTTT. This encodes CASSFTPFRDTEAFF.

This clone showed up just once. The chain recombines TRBV20-1 with TRBJ1-2; D is ambiguous. V was pared by 0 bases and J by 6 bases, with 5 bases between. CDR1 and CDR2 from the germline V gene are DFQATT and SNEGSKA (reference sequence). CDR3 length: 11 residues. The CDR3 DNA reads as TGCAGTGCTAGAGAGGGTCATGGCTACACCTTC. Encoded protein: CSAREGHGYTF.

This clone was recorded once. This chain's CDR3 is CASSISGLAGPYQETQYF. CDR3 sequence (DNA): TGTGCCAGTAGTATTTCTGGACTAGCGGGGCCGTACCAAGAGACCCAGTACTTC. The J gene is TRBJ2-5, the V gene TRBV19; 12 bases agree with TRBD2. The ends lost 3 bases at V and 0 bases at J; junction bases unmatched: 8. The CDR3 sequence is 18 residues long. Germline CDR1 reads LNHDA; CDR2 reads SQIVND (reference sequence).

On this clone: The sample contains more than one DNA sequence encoding this CDR3. This sequence joins TRBV7-9 and TRBJ1-1; no definite D call. Per germline, CDR1 SEHNR and CDR2 FQNEAQ (reference sequence). The CDR3 has 13 amino acids. V was cut by 3 bases and J by 2 bases, with 7 bases left in between. The CDR3 DNA follows: TGTGCCAGCAGCTTCCCGGGTAACACTGAAGCTTTCTTT. This sequence encodes CASSFPGNTEAFF.

The gene calls are TRBV19 and TRBJ1-2; 7 positions match TRBD1. V lost 5 bases to trimming and J lost 0 bases; unmatched junction nucleotides: 15. This CDR3 region has 18 residues. Germline V gene data show CDR1 as LNHDA and CDR2 as SQIVND (reference sequence). CDR3 nucleotides: TGTGCCAGTAGTGAGAACAGGGGAAGAAACAGAGCTAACTATGGCTACACCTTC. Amino acid sequence: CASSENRGRNRANYGYTF.

The V and J genes are TRBV5-1 and TRBJ2-7, with D hard to call. The V gene lost 0 bases and the J gene lost 0 bases, with 10 bases spanning the gap. The germline V gene has CDR1 SGHRS and CDR2 YFSETQ. CDR3 length: 15 residues. The CDR3 region has the DNA TGCGCCAGCAGCTTGGCCGGGCTGAACTCCTACGAGCAGTACTTC. Residues: CASSLAGLNSYEQYF.

The genes are TRBV29-1 and TRBJ2-1; D ambiguous. The germline gives CDR1 SQVTM, CDR2 ANQGSEA. There are 12 residues in the CDR3. Deletions cut 5 bases from V and 6 bases from J, with 11 bases between. The DNA for the CDR3 is TGCAGCGTTAGAGACTCTCCCAATGAGCAGTTCTTC. It encodes CSVRDSPNEQFF.

The genes are TRBV2 and TRBJ1-1; D call uncertain. Germline V CDR1 and CDR2: SNHLY, FYNNEI. CDR3 length: 15 residues. V was clipped by 10 bases and J by 5 bases, with 23 bases between them. The CDR3 DNA is TGTGCCACACCCCGGAGTTGGGTTAAAGGGACTGAAGCTTTCTTT. Translated: CATPRSWVKGTEAFF.

This clone has a single count. The genes are TRBV29-1 and TRBJ2-3; TRBD1 might be the D (5 bases). The CDR3 length is 14 residues. The germline gives CDR1 SQVTM, CDR2 ANQGSEA. Trimming cost V 0 bases and J 6 bases, with 13 bases left between them. Written as DNA, the CDR3 is TGCAGCGTTGAAGATCAGGGCCTCTCCGATACGCAGTATTTT. As protein: CSVEDQGLSDTQYF.

The chain links TRBV6-5 to TRBJ1-2; TRBD1 might be the D (5 bases). The CDR3 totals 15 residues. The V gene's germline CDR1 is MNHEY and CDR2 SVGAGI. V lost 7 bases and J lost 2, with 17 bases in between. The CDR3 DNA follows: TGTGCCAGCACCATGCTACAGGTACGGAACTATGGCTACACCTTC. Encoded protein: CASTMLQVRNYGYTF.

This chain links TRBV9 with TRBJ2-3, with TRBD2 matching 9 bases. From germline, CDR1 is SGDLS and CDR2 YYNGEE. The CDR3 length is 16 residues. The junction had 4 bases not matched to a gene; V was cut back by 0 bases and J by 2 bases. The CDR3 region is CASSVGGRAFTDTQYF. The CDR3 coding sequence is TGTGCCAGCAGCGTAGGCGGGAGGGCCTTCACAGATACGCAGTATTTT.

The chain employs TRBV24-1 and TRBJ1-6; perhaps TRBD1 as D (6 bases). The germline V gene has CDR1 KGHDR and CDR2 SFDVKD. V lost 2 bases to trimming and J lost 0 bases, with 16 bases between them. The CDR3 spans 19 residues. This CDR3 is CATSDSGGGTSSYNSPLHF. DNA of the CDR3: TGTGCCACCAGTGATTCGGGGGGGGGCACGAGCTCCTATAATTCACCCCTCCACTTT.